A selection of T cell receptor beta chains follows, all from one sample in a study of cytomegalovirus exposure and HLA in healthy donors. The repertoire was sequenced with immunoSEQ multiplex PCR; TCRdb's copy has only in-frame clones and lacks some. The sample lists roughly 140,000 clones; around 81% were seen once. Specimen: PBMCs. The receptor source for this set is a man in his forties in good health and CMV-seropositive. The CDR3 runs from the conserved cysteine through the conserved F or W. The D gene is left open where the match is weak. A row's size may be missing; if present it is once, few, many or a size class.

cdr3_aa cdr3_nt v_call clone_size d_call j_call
CASSQVGTTYGYTF TGTGCCAGCAGCCAAGTCGGGACAACCTATGGCTACACCTTC TRBV14 few NA TRBJ1-2
CSAALLAKRTDTQYF TGCAGCGCTGCCTTACTAGCGAAGAGGACAGATACGCAGTATTTT TRBV29-1 NA TRBD2 TRBJ2-3
CASSRLAGQETQYF TGTGCTAGCAGCCGACTAGCGGGGCAAGAGACCCAGTACTTC TRBV7-7 NA TRBD2 TRBJ2-5
CASSFRLTSTDTQYF TGTGCCAGCAGCTTTCGGTTGACTAGCACAGATACGCAGTATTTT TRBV12-1 NA NA TRBJ2-3
CASSLSAGNTEAFF TGTGCCAGCAGCTTATCCGCAGGGAACACTGAAGCTTTCTTT TRBV7-2 NA NA TRBJ1-1
CASSPSSTMNTEAFF TGTGCCAGCTCACCGTCGTCTACGATGAACACTGAAGCTTTCTTT TRBV18 once NA TRBJ1-1
CASSEALAGAAYEQYF TGTGCCAGCAGTGAAGCGTTAGCGGGAGCCGCCTACGAGCAGTACTTC TRBV6-1 NA TRBD2 TRBJ2-7
CASSLEGAGANSGNTIYF TGCGCCAGCAGCTTGGAGGGGGCAGGGGCCAATTCTGGAAACACCATATATTTT TRBV5-1 NA TRBD1 TRBJ1-3
CASSPDRGSNTEAFF TGCGCCAGCAGCCCGGACAGGGGATCGAACACTGAAGCTTTCTTT TRBV4-3 NA TRBD1 TRBJ1-1
CASSPELGGSYEQYF TGTGCCAGCAGTCCCGAATTGGGCGGGAGTTACGAGCAGTACTTC TRBV6-5 NA TRBD2 TRBJ2-7
CASRVNRVTYNEQFF TGTGCCAGCAGAGTTAACAGGGTCACCTACAATGAGCAGTTCTTC TRBV2 NA NA TRBJ2-1
CASKRGTEAFF TGTGCCAGCAAGAGGGGGACTGAAGCTTTCTTT TRBV27 NA NA TRBJ1-1
CASSQDIVRQHYEQYF TGCGCCAGCAGCCAAGACATAGTGCGACAACACTACGAGCAGTACTTC TRBV4-1 NA NA TRBJ2-7
CASSVSQGAAYEQYF TGTGCCAGCAGCGTAAGCCAGGGCGCGGCCTACGAGCAGTACTTC TRBV9 NA NA TRBJ2-7
CASGAAGLASYEQYF TGTGCCAGCGGCGCGGCGGGTCTAGCCTCCTACGAGCAGTACTTC TRBV6-5 NA NA TRBJ2-7
CASSTLGGWDRETQYF TGTGCCAGCAGTACCCTCGGGGGGTGGGACAGGGAGACCCAGTACTTC TRBV28 NA NA TRBJ2-5
CASSTKGQGAYEQYF TGTGCCAGTAGTACCAAGGGACAGGGGGCTTACGAGCAGTACTTC TRBV19 NA TRBD1 TRBJ2-7
CASSLASSGRASGTDTQYF TGCGCCAGCAGCTTGGCTTCTAGCGGGAGGGCCTCGGGCACAGATACGCAGTATTTT TRBV5-1 NA TRBD2 TRBJ2-3